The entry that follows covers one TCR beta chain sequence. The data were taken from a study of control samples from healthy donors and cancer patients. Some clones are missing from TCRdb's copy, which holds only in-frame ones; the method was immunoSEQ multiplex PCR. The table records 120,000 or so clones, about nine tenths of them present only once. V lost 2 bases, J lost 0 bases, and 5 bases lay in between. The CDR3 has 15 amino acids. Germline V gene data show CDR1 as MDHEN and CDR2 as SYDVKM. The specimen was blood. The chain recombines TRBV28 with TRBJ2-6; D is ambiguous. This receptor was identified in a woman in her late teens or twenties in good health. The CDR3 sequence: CASSLPRSGANVLTF. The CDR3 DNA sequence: TGTGCCAGCAGTTTACCCCGCTCTGGGGCCAACGTCCTGACTTTC.